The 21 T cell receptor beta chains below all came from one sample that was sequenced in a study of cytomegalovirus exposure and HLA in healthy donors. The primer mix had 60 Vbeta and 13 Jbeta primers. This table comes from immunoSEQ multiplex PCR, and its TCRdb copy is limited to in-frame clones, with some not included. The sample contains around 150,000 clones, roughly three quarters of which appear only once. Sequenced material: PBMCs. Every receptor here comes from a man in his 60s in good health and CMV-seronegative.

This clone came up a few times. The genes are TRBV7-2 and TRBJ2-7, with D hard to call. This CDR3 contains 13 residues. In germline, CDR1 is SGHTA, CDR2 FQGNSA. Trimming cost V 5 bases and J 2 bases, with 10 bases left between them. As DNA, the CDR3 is TGTGCCAGCAGCCCCCGTCTAGCCTACGAGCAGTACTTC. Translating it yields CASSPRLAYEQYF.

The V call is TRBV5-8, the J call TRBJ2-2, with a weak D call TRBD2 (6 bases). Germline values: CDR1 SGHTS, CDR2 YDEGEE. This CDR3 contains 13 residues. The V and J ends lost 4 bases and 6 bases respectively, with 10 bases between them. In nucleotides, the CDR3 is TGTGCCAGCAGCCGACTAGTCCCCGGGGAGCTGTTTTTT. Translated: CASSRLVPGELFF.

CDR3: CASSLAQGGPDTQYF. CDR3 nucleotide sequence: TGCGCCAGCAGCTTGGCACAGGGAGGGCCAGATACGCAGTATTTT. The V and J genes are TRBV5-1 and TRBJ2-3, with D perhaps matching TRBD2 (7 bases). Germline V gene sequence: CDR1 SGHRS, CDR2 YFSETQ. V dropped 0 bases and J dropped 4 bases, with 12 bases sitting between them. This CDR3 is 15 amino acids long.

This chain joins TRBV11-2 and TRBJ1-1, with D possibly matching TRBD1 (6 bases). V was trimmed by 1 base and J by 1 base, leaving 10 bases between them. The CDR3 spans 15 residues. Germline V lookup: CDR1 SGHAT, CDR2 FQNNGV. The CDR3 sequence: CASSLVGRGNTEAFF. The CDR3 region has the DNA TGTGCCAGCAGCTTAGTTGGCAGGGGGAACACTGAAGCTTTCTTT.

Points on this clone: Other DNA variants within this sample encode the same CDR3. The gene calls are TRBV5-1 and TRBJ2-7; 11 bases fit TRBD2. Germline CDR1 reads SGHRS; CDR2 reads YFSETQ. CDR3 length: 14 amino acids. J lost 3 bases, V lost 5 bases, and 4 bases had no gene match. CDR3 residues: CASRSGTSGYEQYF. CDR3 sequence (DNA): TGCGCCAGCAGGTCCGGGACTAGCGGCTACGAGCAGTACTTC.

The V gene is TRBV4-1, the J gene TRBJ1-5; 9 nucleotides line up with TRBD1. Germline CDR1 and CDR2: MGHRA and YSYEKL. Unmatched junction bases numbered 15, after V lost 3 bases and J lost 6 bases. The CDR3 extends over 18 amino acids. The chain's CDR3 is CASSHSGTGTTSSQPQHF. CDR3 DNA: TGCGCCAGCAGCCACTCCGGGACAGGGACTACAAGTAGTCAGCCCCAGCATTTT.

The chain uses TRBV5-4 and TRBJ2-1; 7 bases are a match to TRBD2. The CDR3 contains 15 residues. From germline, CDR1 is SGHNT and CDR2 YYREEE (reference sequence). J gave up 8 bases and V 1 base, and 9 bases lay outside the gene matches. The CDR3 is CASSLKRDTVYEQFF. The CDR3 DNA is TGTGCCAGCAGCTTGAAGCGGGATACGGTATATGAGCAGTTCTTC.

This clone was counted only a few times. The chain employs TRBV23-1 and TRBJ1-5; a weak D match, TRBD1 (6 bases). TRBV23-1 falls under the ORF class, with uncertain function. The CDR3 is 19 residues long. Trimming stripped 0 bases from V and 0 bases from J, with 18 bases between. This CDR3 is CASSQSKQGGAYSNQPQHF. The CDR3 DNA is TGCGCCAGCAGTCAATCGAAACAGGGTGGGGCCTATAGCAATCAGCCCCAGCATTTT.

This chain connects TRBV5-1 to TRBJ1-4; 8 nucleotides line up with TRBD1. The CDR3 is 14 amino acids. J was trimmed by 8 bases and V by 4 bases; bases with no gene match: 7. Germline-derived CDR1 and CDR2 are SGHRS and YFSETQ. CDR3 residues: CASSPGQGEEKLFF. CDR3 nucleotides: TGCGCCAGCAGCCCAGGACAGGGCGAGGAAAAACTGTTTTTT.

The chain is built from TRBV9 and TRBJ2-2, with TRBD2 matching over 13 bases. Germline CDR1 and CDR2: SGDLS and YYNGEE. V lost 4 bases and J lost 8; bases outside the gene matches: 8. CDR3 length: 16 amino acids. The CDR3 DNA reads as TGTGCCAGCAGCCCCTTGGGACTAGCGGGAAGAGGGGAGCTGTTTTTT. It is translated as CASSPLGLAGRGELFF.

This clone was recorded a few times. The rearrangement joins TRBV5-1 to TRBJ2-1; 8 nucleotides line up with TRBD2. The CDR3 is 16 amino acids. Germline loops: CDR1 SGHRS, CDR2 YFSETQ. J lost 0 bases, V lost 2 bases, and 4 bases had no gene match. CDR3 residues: CASSFGTSLSYNEQFF. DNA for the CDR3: TGCGCCAGCAGCTTCGGGACTAGTCTCTCCTACAATGAGCAGTTCTTC.

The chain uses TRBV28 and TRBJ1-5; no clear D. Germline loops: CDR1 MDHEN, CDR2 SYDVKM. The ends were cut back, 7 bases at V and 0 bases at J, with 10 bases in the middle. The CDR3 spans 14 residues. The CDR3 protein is CASITGNSNQPQHF. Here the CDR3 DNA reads TGTGCCAGCATTACGGGGAATAGCAATCAGCCCCAGCATTTT.

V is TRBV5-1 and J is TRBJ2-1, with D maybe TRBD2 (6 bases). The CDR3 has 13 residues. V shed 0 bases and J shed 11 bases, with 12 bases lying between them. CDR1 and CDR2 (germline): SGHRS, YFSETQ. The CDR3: CASSLDYSGQQFF. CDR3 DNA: TGCGCCAGCAGCTTGGACTATAGCGGACAGCAGTTCTTC.

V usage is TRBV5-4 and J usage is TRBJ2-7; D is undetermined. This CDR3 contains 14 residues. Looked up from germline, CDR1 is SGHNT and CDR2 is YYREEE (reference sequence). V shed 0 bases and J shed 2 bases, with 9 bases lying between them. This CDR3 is CASSLEGVAYEQYF. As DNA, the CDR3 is TGTGCCAGCAGCTTGGAAGGAGTTGCCTACGAGCAGTACTTC.

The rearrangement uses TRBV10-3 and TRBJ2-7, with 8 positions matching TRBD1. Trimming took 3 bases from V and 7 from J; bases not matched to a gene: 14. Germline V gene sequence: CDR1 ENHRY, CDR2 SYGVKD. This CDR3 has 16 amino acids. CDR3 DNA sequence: TGTGCCATCAGTGACCCCTTGACAGGGGATCCGGGAGAGCAGTACTTC. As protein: CAISDPLTGDPGEQYF.

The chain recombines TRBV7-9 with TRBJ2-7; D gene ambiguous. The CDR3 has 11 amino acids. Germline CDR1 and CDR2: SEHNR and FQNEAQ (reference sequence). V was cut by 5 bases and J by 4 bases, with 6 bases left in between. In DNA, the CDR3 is TGTGCCAGCAGCCCAGGATACGAGCAGTACTTC. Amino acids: CASSPGYEQYF. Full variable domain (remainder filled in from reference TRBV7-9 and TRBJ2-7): DTGVSQNPRHKITKRGQNVTFRCDPISEHNRLYWYRQTLGQGPEFLTYFQNEAQLEKSRLLSDRFSAERPKGSFSTLEIQRTEQGDSAMYLCASSPGYEQYFGPGTRLTVT.

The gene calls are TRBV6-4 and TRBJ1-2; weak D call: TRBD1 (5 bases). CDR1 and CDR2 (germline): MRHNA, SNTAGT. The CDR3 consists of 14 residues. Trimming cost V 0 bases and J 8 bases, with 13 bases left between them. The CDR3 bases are TGTGCCAGCAGTGACTCGGTTGGGGGAGGAGGCTACACCTTC. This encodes CASSDSVGGGGYTF.

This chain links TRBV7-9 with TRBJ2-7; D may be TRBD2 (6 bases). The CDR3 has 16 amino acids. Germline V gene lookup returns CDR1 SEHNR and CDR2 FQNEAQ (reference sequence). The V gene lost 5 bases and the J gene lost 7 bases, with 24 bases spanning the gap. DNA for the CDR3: TGTGCCAGCAGCCCGGCCGGAGGGTTCCTCCTGAGGGAGCAGTACTTC. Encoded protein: CASSPAGGFLLREQYF.

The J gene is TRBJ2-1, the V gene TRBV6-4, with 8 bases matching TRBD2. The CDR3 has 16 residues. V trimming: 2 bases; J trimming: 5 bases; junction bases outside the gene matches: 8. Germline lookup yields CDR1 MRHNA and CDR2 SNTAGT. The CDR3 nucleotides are TGTGCCAGCAGTGACCCCTTAGCGGGACCAAACAATGAGCAGTTCTTC. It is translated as CASSDPLAGPNNEQFF.

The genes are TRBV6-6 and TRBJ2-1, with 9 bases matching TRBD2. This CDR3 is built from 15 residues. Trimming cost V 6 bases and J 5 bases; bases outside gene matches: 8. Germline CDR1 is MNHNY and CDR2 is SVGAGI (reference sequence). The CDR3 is CASRMGGRDNNEQFF. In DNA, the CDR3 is TGTGCCAGCAGGATGGGCGGGAGGGACAACAATGAGCAGTTCTTC.

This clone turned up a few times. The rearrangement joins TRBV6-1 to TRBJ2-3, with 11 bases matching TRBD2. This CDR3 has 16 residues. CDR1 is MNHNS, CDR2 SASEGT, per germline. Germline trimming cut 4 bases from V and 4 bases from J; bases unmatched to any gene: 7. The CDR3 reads CASSVTSGGLADTQYF. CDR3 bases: TGTGCCAGCAGTGTAACTAGCGGGGGCCTGGCAGATACGCAGTATTTT.